This record concerns one TCR beta chain sequence. The antigen is not known. The CDR3 length is 15 residues. Germline V gene lookup returns CDR1 SEHNR and CDR2 FQNEAQ (reference sequence). The data originate from a study of monozygotic twins with inflammatory bowel disease. TCRdb reprocessed the 5' RACE reads and stores each CDR3 protein as one record, lacking DNA. In all, the sample yields roughly 120,000 distinct CDR3 sequences. Whole-study results and caveats: Sharing of clonotypes with others was lower in IBD patients than in healthy twins, and this was especially so with disease activity.

The sample comprised blood. The chain combines TRBV7-9 with TRBJ1-4; the D gene TCRdb calls, TRBD1, cannot be checked with no DNA. This sequence was found in a human donor with ulcerative colitis or Crohn's disease, or a healthy co-twin of an affected twin (not recorded which). The CDR3 sequence is CASSWSTGVEEKLFF.